This T cell receptor beta chain originates from a study of CD8+ T cells in alopecia areata. Extracted RNA was reverse transcribed into cDNA, the sequencing template. TCRdb keeps only in-frame clones here, not all; method: immunoSEQ multiplex PCR. The sample consists of approximately 150,000 clones, 50% to 65% of them appearing once. Trimming pared 2 bases from V and 8 bases from J, leaving 12 bases between. The CDR3 is made up of 13 amino acids. PBMCs provided sorted CD4+ and CD8+ T cells. This clone was recorded a few times. The chain carries TRBV23-1 and TRBJ1-2; unclear D gene. TRBV23-1 is classed as an ORF, of uncertain function. The clonotype was recovered from a human donor in good health. Sequencing was done on a sample of CD4+ T cells sorted from blood. This CDR3 is CASSQVDVPGYTF. CDR3 DNA sequence: TGCGCCAGCAGTCAAGTTGATGTTCCAGGCTACACCTTC.